This T cell receptor beta chain stems from a study of Ad26.COV2.S vaccination and SARS-CoV-2 variants. Background on the study: Donor participated within the Ad26.COV2.S arm of the COV1001 trial. Ad26.COV2.S was injected intramuscularly once or twice, 56 days apart.

Sequencing used immunoSEQ multiplex PCR; TCRdb keeps in-frame clones, though not all of them. Of 410,000 or so clones in the sample, roughly 90% are singletons; the top ten hold about 12%. The V segment lost 3 bases and the J segment 6 bases; nucleotides outside the gene matches: 4. The CDR3 totals 14 residues. Looked up from germline, CDR1 is LGHDT and CDR2 is YNNKEL (reference sequence). Noted treatment: about 20 received Ad26.COV2.S at low or high dose, single or two shots; roughly five received placebo; per-sample allocation not given. At day 63 after the first vaccine or placebo injection, samples were drawn. The donor was a Boston adult aged 18-55 years.

The sample was peripheral blood, taken in a trial of Ad26.COV2.S vaccine versus placebo. The J gene is TRBJ1-4, the V gene TRBV3-1 (or the pseudogene TRBV3-2); 7 bases map to TRBD1. This clonotype was sampled from a person between 18 and 65 years old who received the Ad26.COV2.S COVID-19 vaccine or a placebo. The CDR3 DNA reads TGTGCCAGCAGCCATTACACAGGGGATGAAAAACTGTTTTTT. It translates to CASSHYTGDEKLFF.